This entry features one TCR beta chain sequence. This sample was included in a study of Graves' ophthalmopathy and Graves' hyperthyroidism. CDR3 regions of TCR beta were amplified from RNA transcripts. Second-round multiplex PCR came after first-round RT-PCR with HTBI primers. TCRdb redid the calling of the multiplex PCR reads with MiXCR, one entry per CDR3 protein. The table records some 210,000 distinct CDR3 sequences, around 28% of them present only once. Germline V CDR1 and CDR2: MNHEY, SMNVEV (reference sequence). Losses at the gene ends were 5 bases for V and 1 base for J; bases not matched to a gene: 8. The CDR3 has 17 residues. With a duration under 3 months, ophthalmopathy in the donors showed moderate-to-severe activity, CAS ≥3 and NOSPECS ≥4. Symptoms, serum thyroxine and TRAb, thyroid ultrasound, and orbital computed tomography formed the diagnostic basis.

The sequencing input was peripheral blood. This chain connects TRBV27 to TRBJ2-7; TRBD2 matches 13 bases. The TCR sequence derives from a man aged 45-60 years with Graves' ophthalmopathy. CDR3 nucleotide sequence: TGTGCCAGCAGTCGTGGACTAGCGGGAGAGAGGTCCTACGAGCAGTACTTC. Translated: CASSRGLAGERSYEQYF.